Listed below are T cell receptor beta chains from one sample, sequenced in a study of OX40 agonist ivuxolimab in advanced cancers. Clones were sequenced by immunoSEQ multiplex PCR, and TCRdb holds only the in-frame ones, with some missing. The repertoire has around 79,000 clones, approximately 88% of them found once; the top ten carry about 4%. The source material was CD4+ or CD8+ T cells sorted from blood, sampled in a trial of the OX40 agonist ivuxolimab. These receptors were collected from an adult with an advanced solid tumor such as melanoma, head and neck, liver or kidney cancer. CDR3s include the opening cysteine and the closing phenylalanine or tryptophan. Each record gives: V gene, clone size, D gene, J gene, CDR3 DNA, CDR3 protein. A D gene is named only where the DNA matches it firmly. Only part of the rows carry a size: once, few, many, or a class if the clone is expanded.

V gene: TRBV5-4
clone size: NA
D gene: TRBD1
J gene: TRBJ2-5
CDR3 DNA: TGTGCCAGCAGCTTGGAGGGGGCGAAGGGGGAGACCCAGTACTTC
CDR3 protein: CASSLEGAKGETQYF

V gene: TRBV19
clone size: NA
D gene: TRBD1
J gene: TRBJ2-4
CDR3 DNA: TGTGCCAGTAGTAAGGGACAGGGCCCGCTAGCCAAAAACATTCAGTACTTC
CDR3 protein: CASSKGQGPLAKNIQYF

V gene: TRBV7-9
clone size: NA
D gene: NA
J gene: TRBJ2-5
CDR3 DNA: TGTGCCAGCAGCTTAGGCGGGCGTTTAAGAGAGACCCAGTACTTC
CDR3 protein: CASSLGGRLRETQYF

V gene: TRBV28
clone size: once
D gene: NA
J gene: TRBJ2-7
CDR3 DNA: TGTGCCAGCAGTTCCGCCCGGGGACAAGGCTACGAGCAGTACTTC
CDR3 protein: CASSSARGQGYEQYF

V gene: TRBV11-2
clone size: NA
D gene: TRBD1
J gene: TRBJ1-2
CDR3 DNA: TGTGCCAGCAGCACCGACAGGGTCGGATATGGCTACACCTTC
CDR3 protein: CASSTDRVGYGYTF

V gene: TRBV2
clone size: few
D gene: NA
J gene: TRBJ1-1
CDR3 DNA: TGTGCCAGCAGTGGCCCAGGGATGAACACTGAAGCTTTCTTT
CDR3 protein: CASSGPGMNTEAFF

V gene: TRBV5-4
clone size: NA
D gene: TRBD1
J gene: TRBJ1-4
CDR3 DNA: TGTGCCAGCAGCCCTACAGACAGGGCGGATGAAAAACTGTTTTTT
CDR3 protein: CASSPTDRADEKLFF

V gene: TRBV5-3
clone size: NA
D gene: NA
J gene: TRBJ2-1
CDR3 DNA: TGTGCCAGAAACTCCAACTGGACGGGGTTCTACAATGAGCAGTTCTTC
CDR3 protein: CARNSNWTGFYNEQFF

V gene: TRBV5-1
clone size: NA
D gene: TRBD1
J gene: TRBJ2-5
CDR3 DNA: TGCGCCAGCAGCGCGGGACAGGGGCAGGAGACCCAGTACTTC
CDR3 protein: CASSAGQGQETQYF

V gene: TRBV28
clone size: few
D gene: NA
J gene: TRBJ2-7
CDR3 DNA: TGTGCCAGCAGTTTAGGGCAGCGCGAGCAGTACTTC
CDR3 protein: CASSLGQREQYF

V gene: TRBV10-2
clone size: few
D gene: NA
J gene: TRBJ1-1
CDR3 DNA: TGCGCCAGCAGTGCCGGGGCGAACACTGAAGCTTTCTTT
CDR3 protein: CASSAGANTEAFF

V gene: TRBV5-6
clone size: NA
D gene: NA
J gene: TRBJ2-5
CDR3 DNA: TGTGCCAGCAGCTTGGGCCCAGACCAAGAGACCCAGTACTTC
CDR3 protein: CASSLGPDQETQYF

V gene: TRBV2
clone size: once
D gene: NA
J gene: TRBJ2-2
CDR3 DNA: TGTGCCAGCAGTGAAATTTCGGTCCCCGGGGAGCTGTTTTTT
CDR3 protein: CASSEISVPGELFF

V gene: TRBV18
clone size: NA
D gene: NA
J gene: TRBJ2-6
CDR3 DNA: TGTGCCAGCTCACCATCAGTCAACGGCCCCTCTGGGGCCAACGTCCTGACTTTC
CDR3 protein: CASSPSVNGPSGANVLTF

V gene: TRBV5-1
clone size: NA
D gene: NA
J gene: TRBJ2-5
CDR3 DNA: TGCGCCAGCAGCTTGGTCAGTCCGGGGGAGACCCAGTACTTC
CDR3 protein: CASSLVSPGETQYF

V gene: TRBV25-1
clone size: NA
D gene: NA
J gene: TRBJ2-1
CDR3 DNA: TGTGCCAGCAGTGAAGGGGCTAGCTCCTACAATGAGCAGTTCTTC
CDR3 protein: CASSEGASSYNEQFF

V gene: TRBV27
clone size: NA
D gene: NA
J gene: TRBJ2-7
CDR3 DNA: TGTGCCAGCAGTCGAGCGAAGGGAGGTTTTGAGCAGTACTTC
CDR3 protein: CASSRAKGGFEQYF

V gene: TRBV5-4
clone size: NA
D gene: TRBD1
J gene: TRBJ2-1
CDR3 DNA: TGTGCCAGCAGCTCCGGACAGGGGGCGCCTAATGAGCAGTTCTTC
CDR3 protein: CASSSGQGAPNEQFF

V gene: TRBV18
clone size: NA
D gene: NA
J gene: TRBJ1-2
CDR3 DNA: TGTGCCAGCTCACCACCGGAAGGGGCTGGCTACACCTTC
CDR3 protein: CASSPPEGAGYTF

V gene: TRBV5-6
clone size: once
D gene: NA
J gene: TRBJ2-5
CDR3 DNA: TGTGCCAGCAGCTTTGCTGAGACCCAGTACTTC
CDR3 protein: CASSFAETQYF

V gene: TRBV27
clone size: NA
D gene: TRBD2
J gene: TRBJ2-7
CDR3 DNA: TGTGCCAGCACCCCCAGGGAGGGAGGCGAGCAGTACTTC
CDR3 protein: CASTPREGGEQYF

V gene: TRBV5-1
clone size: NA
D gene: NA
J gene: TRBJ2-2
CDR3 DNA: TGCGCCAGCAGCTTGTCAGGGGCCGGGGAGCTGTTTTTT
CDR3 protein: CASSLSGAGELFF

V gene: TRBV19
clone size: NA
D gene: NA
J gene: TRBJ2-1
CDR3 DNA: TGTGCCAGTAGTATAGGGGCATCCTCCTACAATGAGCAGTTCTTC
CDR3 protein: CASSIGASSYNEQFF

V gene: TRBV18
clone size: NA
D gene: NA
J gene: TRBJ2-6
CDR3 DNA: TGTGCCAGCTCACTAACCGGGGCTTCAGCTGGGGCCAACGTCCTGACTTTC
CDR3 protein: CASSLTGASAGANVLTF

V gene: TRBV5-5
clone size: NA
D gene: NA
J gene: TRBJ2-3
CDR3 DNA: TGTGCCAGCAGCTTGGTTTGGGGGCCTGGCACAGATACGCAGTATTTT
CDR3 protein: CASSLVWGPGTDTQYF

V gene: TRBV7-9
clone size: NA
D gene: NA
J gene: TRBJ2-5
CDR3 DNA: TGTGCCAGCAGCTTATCTGGGGAGACCCAGTACTTC
CDR3 protein: CASSLSGETQYF

V gene: TRBV19
clone size: NA
D gene: TRBD1
J gene: TRBJ1-2
CDR3 DNA: TGTGCCAGTAACCCCAACCCCGGGACAGATATCAACTATGGCTACACCTTC
CDR3 protein: CASNPNPGTDINYGYTF

V gene: TRBV5-1
clone size: NA
D gene: NA
J gene: TRBJ2-3
CDR3 DNA: TGCGCCAGCAGCTTGGAAGGTGGGGGGATAGATACGCAGTATTTT
CDR3 protein: CASSLEGGGIDTQYF

V gene: TRBV7-2
clone size: NA
D gene: TRBD1
J gene: TRBJ1-2
CDR3 DNA: TGTGCCAGCAGCTTCTCCGGGACAGGGGACTACACCTTC
CDR3 protein: CASSFSGTGDYTF

V gene: TRBV5-1
clone size: NA
D gene: NA
J gene: TRBJ1-1
CDR3 DNA: TGCGCCAGCAGCTTGCAGGGCACGAACACTGAAGCTTTCTTT
CDR3 protein: CASSLQGTNTEAFF

V gene: TRBV7-8
clone size: NA
D gene: NA
J gene: TRBJ2-5
CDR3 DNA: TGTGCCAGCAGCCTTCGACTGAGCCGAGAGACCCAGTACTTC
CDR3 protein: CASSLRLSRETQYF

V gene: TRBV23-1
clone size: NA
D gene: TRBD1
J gene: TRBJ2-7
CDR3 DNA: TGCGCCAGCAGTTCGGGGACAGGGGGCTTTCTAGCGAGGAACGAGCAGTACTTC
CDR3 protein: CASSSGTGGFLARNEQYF

V gene: TRBV18
clone size: once
D gene: NA
J gene: TRBJ1-1
CDR3 DNA: TGTGCCAGCTCATCCAACGACAGGAGCGAAGCTTTCTTT
CDR3 protein: CASSSNDRSEAFF

V gene: TRBV2
clone size: NA
D gene: NA
J gene: TRBJ2-7
CDR3 DNA: TGTGCCAGCAAGGCCTCCCCCTCCTACGAGCAGTACTTC
CDR3 protein: CASKASPSYEQYF

V gene: TRBV19
clone size: NA
D gene: TRBD2
J gene: TRBJ2-1
CDR3 DNA: TGTGCCAGTAGTCCACGGGATCTAGCGGGAGGGTACAATGAGCAGTTCTTC
CDR3 protein: CASSPRDLAGGYNEQFF

V gene: TRBV6-1
clone size: NA
D gene: NA
J gene: TRBJ2-2
CDR3 DNA: TGTGCCAGCAGTTATAGAGGGGAGCTGTTTTTT
CDR3 protein: CASSYRGELFF

V gene: TRBV19
clone size: NA
D gene: TRBD1
J gene: TRBJ2-7
CDR3 DNA: TGTGCCAGTAGTATAGAGGGCGGACAGGGGCGCGAGCAGTACTTC
CDR3 protein: CASSIEGGQGREQYF

V gene: TRBV30
clone size: NA
D gene: TRBD2
J gene: TRBJ2-3
CDR3 DNA: TGTGCCTGGGTAGCGGGAGGGGACTCTAGCACAGATACGCAGTATTTT
CDR3 protein: CAWVAGGDSSTDTQYF

V gene: TRBV6-1
clone size: NA
D gene: NA
J gene: TRBJ1-2
CDR3 DNA: TGTGCCAGCAGTGAACAGTACTATGGCTACACCTTC
CDR3 protein: CASSEQYYGYTF

V gene: TRBV7-3
clone size: NA
D gene: TRBD2
J gene: TRBJ2-1
CDR3 DNA: TGTGCCAGCAGCCTATTAGCGGGGTACAATGAGCAGTTCTTC
CDR3 protein: CASSLLAGYNEQFF

V gene: TRBV5-4
clone size: NA
D gene: NA
J gene: TRBJ2-5
CDR3 DNA: TGTGCCAGCAGCTTGCGCGCGGGGGAGACCCAGTACTTC
CDR3 protein: CASSLRAGETQYF

V gene: TRBV10-2
clone size: NA
D gene: TRBD1
J gene: TRBJ2-5
CDR3 DNA: TGCGCCAGTCGGGACAGGGGACCAGAGACCCAGTACTTC
CDR3 protein: CASRDRGPETQYF

V gene: TRBV6-1
clone size: NA
D gene: NA
J gene: TRBJ1-3
CDR3 DNA: TGTGCCAGCAGTGAAGACCAGCTAGGAAACACCATATATTTT
CDR3 protein: CASSEDQLGNTIYF

V gene: TRBV27
clone size: NA
D gene: TRBD2
J gene: TRBJ2-7
CDR3 DNA: TGTGCCAGCAGTTTAACTCCCCATATCCGGGAGGGCCTCAAGCAGTACTTC
CDR3 protein: CASSLTPHIREGLKQYF

V gene: TRBV11-2
clone size: NA
D gene: TRBD2
J gene: TRBJ2-1
CDR3 DNA: TGTGCCAGCAGCTCGGGGGGTAGCGGGAGAGGTGAGCAGTTCTTC
CDR3 protein: CASSSGGSGRGEQFF

V gene: TRBV2
clone size: NA
D gene: NA
J gene: TRBJ2-5
CDR3 DNA: TGTGCCAGCAGTCGAGGCTCAGGGGTTTTCCAAGAGACCCAGTACTTC
CDR3 protein: CASSRGSGVFQETQYF

V gene: TRBV11-1
clone size: NA
D gene: NA
J gene: TRBJ2-2
CDR3 DNA: TGTGCCAGCAGCTTAGGTATCTTAGGGGAGCTGTTTTTT
CDR3 protein: CASSLGILGELFF

V gene: TRBV11-3
clone size: NA
D gene: NA
J gene: TRBJ2-3
CDR3 DNA: TGTGCCAGCAGCCCCAGCCCGACAGATACGCAGTATTTT
CDR3 protein: CASSPSPTDTQYF

V gene: TRBV5-1
clone size: NA
D gene: NA
J gene: TRBJ2-3
CDR3 DNA: TGCGCCAGCAGCTTGCAGGATACAGATACGCAGTATTTT
CDR3 protein: CASSLQDTDTQYF